This T cell receptor beta chain was captured by sequencing in a study of blood T cells in healthy people across ages. The CDR3 is 12 amino acids. Trimming took off 5 bases at V and 8 bases at J, with 12 bases between the two ends. Germline loops: CDR1 LGHDT, CDR2 YNNKEL (reference sequence). A sample-barcoded 5' primer and a J-beta primer mix were used in a second PCR of about 6 to 11 cycles. Each cDNA molecule received a tag from a template-switch adaptor that had 12 random nucleotides. Sequencing recovered at least 2.5 million CDR3-containing paired-end reads from each sample. TCRdb re-derived calls from the 5' RACE reads in MiXCR, one entry per CDR3 protein. The sample yields about 650,000 distinct CDR3 sequences, under 65% seen once.

The source is an elderly woman in good health. V is TRBV3-1 and J is TRBJ1-2; perhaps TRBD1 as D (6 bases). Source material: blood. CDR3 protein: CASSFTTGGYTF. The CDR3 DNA sequence: TGTGCCAGCAGCTTTACTACAGGGGGCTACACCTTC.